Listed below are T cell receptor beta chains from one sample, sequenced in a study of T-cell memory formation after mild COVID-19. TCRdb independently ran MiXCR on the 5' RACE reads; one entry per CDR3 protein. The sample includes about 14,000 distinct CDR3 sequences, roughly a fifth of them seen just once. Material for sequencing was PBMCs or a T cell subset sorted from them (not recorded which). These receptors were collected from an adult woman who had mild COVID-19 (a few samples of this study predate the infection). Cell type and time point are not known. The CDR3 runs from the conserved cysteine through the conserved F or W. The D gene is left open where the match is weak. Clone sizes are given selectively: once, few, many, or a class where the clone is expanded.

j_call: TRBJ1-1
cdr3_length: 13
d_call: .
v_call: TRBV20-1
clone_size: medium-sized
cdr3_aa: CSAPEEGNTEAFF
cdr3_nt: TGCAGTGCCCCGGAGGAGGGGAACACTGAAGCTTTCTTT

j_call: TRBJ2-1
cdr3_length: 15
d_call: TRBD1
v_call: TRBV4-3
clone_size: many
cdr3_aa: CASSQGTGGYNEQFF
cdr3_nt: TGCGCCAGCAGCCAAGGGACAGGGGGCTACAATGAGCAGTTCTTC

j_call: TRBJ2-7
cdr3_length: 12
d_call: .
v_call: TRBV12-3/TRBV12-4
clone_size: many
cdr3_aa: CASSFSPYEQYF
cdr3_nt: TGTGCCAGCAGTTTCAGTCCCTACGAGCAGTACTTC

j_call: TRBJ1-1
cdr3_length: 12
d_call: .
v_call: TRBV12-3/TRBV12-4
clone_size: many
cdr3_aa: CASSFVGSGAFF
cdr3_nt: TGTGCCAGCAGTTTCGTGGGTTCGGGGGCTTTCTTT

j_call: TRBJ2-5
cdr3_length: 14
d_call: .
v_call: TRBV7-7
clone_size: .
cdr3_aa: CASSPTSTGETQYF
cdr3_nt: TGTGCCAGCAGCCCTACTAGCACTGGAGAGACCCAGTACTTC

j_call: TRBJ1-1
cdr3_length: 12
d_call: .
v_call: TRBV7-8
clone_size: many
cdr3_aa: CASSFTGAEAFF
cdr3_nt: TGTGCCAGCAGCTTTACTGGAGCCGAAGCTTTCTTT

j_call: TRBJ2-1
cdr3_length: 14
d_call: TRBD1
v_call: TRBV29-1
clone_size: many
cdr3_aa: CSVDRTGGLDEQFF
cdr3_nt: TGCAGCGTTGATAGGACAGGGGGCTTGGATGAGCAGTTCTTC

j_call: TRBJ1-1
cdr3_length: 16
d_call: .
v_call: TRBV4-2
clone_size: many
cdr3_aa: CASSQDSDPLNTEAFF
cdr3_nt: TGTGCCAGCAGCCAAGATAGCGACCCATTGAACACTGAAGCTTTCTTT

j_call: TRBJ2-6
cdr3_length: 19
d_call: TRBD1
v_call: TRBV7-6
clone_size: .
cdr3_aa: CASSPRTGQDLSGANVLTF
cdr3_nt: TGTGCCAGCAGTCCGAGAACCGGACAGGACCTCTCTGGGGCCAACGTCCTGACTTTC

j_call: TRBJ1-5
cdr3_length: 14
d_call: .
v_call: TRBV20-1
clone_size: many
cdr3_aa: CSARDTASNQPQHF
cdr3_nt: TGCAGTGCTAGAGATACAGCTAGCAATCAGCCCCAGCATTTT

j_call: TRBJ1-1
cdr3_length: 11
d_call: .
v_call: TRBV13
clone_size: many
cdr3_aa: CASSLITEAFF
cdr3_nt: TGTGCCAGCAGTTTAATCACTGAAGCTTTCTTT

j_call: TRBJ2-7
cdr3_length: 14
d_call: TRBD1
v_call: TRBV29-1
clone_size: many
cdr3_aa: CSVVTGVVRGEQYF
cdr3_nt: TGCAGCGTTGTTACAGGGGTGGTTCGAGGGGAGCAGTACTTC

j_call: TRBJ2-3
cdr3_length: 19
d_call: .
v_call: TRBV11-2
clone_size: medium-sized
cdr3_aa: CASSLGLRAQGRSTDTQYF
cdr3_nt: TGTGCCAGCAGTCTTGGTCTTCGGGCCCAGGGACGGAGCACAGATACGCAGTATTTT

j_call: TRBJ2-1
cdr3_length: 20
d_call: TRBD2
v_call: TRBV12-3/TRBV12-4
clone_size: few
cdr3_aa: CASSLIGLAGGNPIFNEQFF
cdr3_nt: TGTGCCAGCAGTTTAATTGGGCTAGCGGGAGGGAATCCGATTTTCAATGAGCAGTTCTTC

j_call: TRBJ2-1
cdr3_length: 17
d_call: .
v_call: TRBV7-2
clone_size: many
cdr3_aa: CASSLSPQGGSYNEQFF
cdr3_nt: TGTGCCAGCAGCTTATCCCCCCAGGGGGGCTCCTACAATGAGCAGTTCTTC

j_call: TRBJ2-3
cdr3_length: 18
d_call: TRBD2
v_call: TRBV6-6
clone_size: many
cdr3_aa: CASSYSTSSGGATDTQYF
cdr3_nt: TGTGCCAGCAGTTACTCGACGTCTAGCGGGGGGGCCACAGATACGCAGTATTTT

j_call: TRBJ2-3
cdr3_length: 10
d_call: .
v_call: TRBV7-9
clone_size: medium-sized
cdr3_aa: CASSADTQYF
cdr3_nt: TGTGCCAGCAGCGCAGATACGCAGTATTTT

j_call: TRBJ2-7
cdr3_length: 16
d_call: .
v_call: TRBV25-1
clone_size: many
cdr3_aa: CASSEFHPAFSYEQYF
cdr3_nt: TGTGCCAGCAGTGAGTTTCATCCCGCCTTCTCCTACGAGCAGTACTTC

j_call: TRBJ2-7
cdr3_length: 15
d_call: TRBD2
v_call: TRBV12-3/TRBV12-4
clone_size: once
cdr3_aa: CASSFSGSPSYEQYF
cdr3_nt: TGTGCCAGCAGTTTCAGCGGGAGCCCATCCTACGAGCAGTACTTC

j_call: TRBJ2-1
cdr3_length: 14
d_call: TRBD2
v_call: TRBV20-1
clone_size: .
cdr3_aa: CSARGGVLVNEQFF
cdr3_nt: TGCAGTGCTAGGGGGGGGGTTCTAGTCAATGAGCAGTTCTTC

j_call: TRBJ2-7
cdr3_length: 11
d_call: .
v_call: TRBV5-6
clone_size: .
cdr3_aa: CASSSANEQYF
cdr3_nt: TGTGCCAGCAGCTCGGCAAACGAGCAGTACTTC

j_call: TRBJ2-3
cdr3_length: 12
d_call: .
v_call: TRBV3-1
clone_size: many
cdr3_aa: CASSQPTDTQYF
cdr3_nt: TGTGCCAGCAGCCAACCCACAGATACGCAGTATTTT

j_call: TRBJ1-2
cdr3_length: 12
d_call: .
v_call: TRBV19
clone_size: many
cdr3_aa: CASTLGSSGYTF
cdr3_nt: TGTGCCAGTACTCTCGGTTCTAGTGGCTACACCTTC

j_call: TRBJ2-1
cdr3_length: 15
d_call: .
v_call: TRBV15
clone_size: many
cdr3_aa: CATSRVVGSYNEQFF
cdr3_nt: TGTGCCACCAGCAGAGTCGTCGGCAGCTACAATGAGCAGTTCTTC

j_call: TRBJ1-2
cdr3_length: 13
d_call: TRBD1
v_call: TRBV6-5
clone_size: many
cdr3_aa: CASSNGQVNGYTF
cdr3_nt: TGTGCCAGCAGTAACGGACAGGTTAATGGCTACACCTTC

j_call: TRBJ2-1
cdr3_length: 15
d_call: TRBD1
v_call: TRBV27
clone_size: many
cdr3_aa: CASSGQGSSYNEQFF
cdr3_nt: TGTGCCAGCAGTGGACAGGGGAGTTCCTACAATGAGCAGTTCTTC

j_call: TRBJ2-3
cdr3_length: 14
d_call: TRBD2
v_call: TRBV20-1
clone_size: .
cdr3_aa: CSAGRRGVTDTQYF
cdr3_nt: TGCAGTGCAGGGAGGCGGGGGGTCACAGATACGCAGTATTTT

j_call: TRBJ1-1
cdr3_length: 18
d_call: TRBD1
v_call: TRBV5-5
clone_size: many
cdr3_aa: CASSLAGGTGYGNTEAFF
cdr3_nt: TGTGCCAGCAGCTTGGCCGGGGGGACAGGGTATGGGAACACTGAAGCTTTCTTT

j_call: TRBJ2-2
cdr3_length: 16
d_call: TRBD1
v_call: TRBV3-1
clone_size: few
cdr3_aa: CASSQIGQGSTGELFF
cdr3_nt: TGTGCCAGCAGCCAGATCGGACAGGGGAGTACCGGGGAGCTGTTTTTT

j_call: TRBJ2-6
cdr3_length: 16
d_call: .
v_call: TRBV29-1
clone_size: .
cdr3_aa: CSVERDTDSGANVLTF
cdr3_nt: TGCAGCGTTGAACGGGACACCGACTCTGGGGCCAACGTCCTGACTTTC

j_call: TRBJ2-1
cdr3_length: 16
d_call: TRBD1
v_call: TRBV15
clone_size: many
cdr3_aa: CATSRGRQGPYNEQFF
cdr3_nt: TGTGCCACCAGCAGAGGACGACAGGGACCCTACAATGAGCAGTTCTTC

j_call: TRBJ1-1
cdr3_length: 17
d_call: .
v_call: TRBV12-3/TRBV12-4
clone_size: .
cdr3_aa: CASRTHQGLGMNTEAFF
cdr3_nt: TGTGCCAGCAGAACTCATCAGGGGTTGGGGATGAACACTGAAGCTTTCTTT

j_call: TRBJ1-2
cdr3_length: 15
d_call: .
v_call: TRBV7-9
clone_size: many
cdr3_aa: CASKEIRGKPYGYTF
cdr3_nt: TGTGCCAGCAAAGAAATCAGGGGAAAGCCCTATGGCTACACCTTC

j_call: TRBJ2-5
cdr3_length: 16
d_call: TRBD2
v_call: TRBV4-2
clone_size: .
cdr3_aa: CASSQDGGGREETQYF
cdr3_nt: TGTGCCAGCAGCCAAGATGGCGGGGGGCGAGAAGAGACCCAGTACTTC

j_call: TRBJ2-7
cdr3_length: 14
d_call: .
v_call: TRBV6-2/TRBV6-3
clone_size: many
cdr3_aa: CASSYSGMGYEQYF
cdr3_nt: TGTGCCAGCAGCTATAGCGGAATGGGCTACGAGCAGTACTTC

j_call: TRBJ2-5
cdr3_length: 19
d_call: TRBD2
v_call: TRBV12-3/TRBV12-4
clone_size: .
cdr3_aa: CASSLAGLAGGNIQETQYF
cdr3_nt: TGTGCCAGCAGTTTAGCGGGACTAGCGGGGGGCAATATACAAGAGACCCAGTACTTC